The present T cell receptor (beta chain) was sequenced within a study of human CD8 memory T cell subsets. General observations from the study: There were indications from Chao1 estimates that stem-like memory T cells were more diverse than precursor exhausted T cells.

A negative magnetic separation step was used to enrich total CD8+ T cells. Production of TCR beta libraries used UMI-labeled 5' RACE as the method. TCRdb reanalyzed the 5' RACE reads and collapses them to one entry per CDR3 protein, without DNA. Seen in this sample are a few thousand distinct CDR3 sequences; the ten most common clones hold around a third. A remark on this clonotype: Its antigen is unknown.

The CDR3 consists of 15 residues. The germline CDR1 and CDR2 sequences are MRHNA and SNTAGT. Sequencing used CD8+ effector memory T cells (TEM) sorted from PBMCs. Stated subset: effector memory CD8 T cells, CCR7- CD45RO+ CD95+. The gene calls are TRBV6-4 and TRBJ2-3; the D call from TCRdb, TRBD2, cannot be confirmed without DNA. This receptor was obtained from a human donor in good health. The CDR3 reads CASTQRAGGGDTQYF.